This T cell receptor beta chain was retrieved from a study of cytomegalovirus exposure and HLA in healthy donors. Overall study context: Drawn from HLA-typed donors, around 85 million unique TCRs were held in an early data release.

The PCR contained 60 Vbeta and 13 Jbeta primers. The data were produced by immunoSEQ multiplex PCR, yet TCRdb's version contains in-frame clones alone and is incomplete. The sample holds under 250,000 clones, approximately 87% seen once. Overall study findings and caveats: TCR beta V segments were, for the most part, productive about 87% or about 30% of the time in an earlier analysis. Highest at DRB1 and lowest at HLA-C, TCR association rates differed among HLA loci in a later analysis. Later analysis reportedly placed an Asian-associated ancestry cluster below the roughly 670-donor mean in N-insertions.

The CDR3 is 15 residues long. V gave up 2 bases and J gave up 3 bases, with 10 bases separating them. Germline-derived CDR1 and CDR2 are MDHEN and SYDVKM. A single count supports this clone. Antigen unknown. Sequencing was done on a sample of PBMCs. The receptor was isolated from a human donor in good health. The V gene is TRBV28, the J gene TRBJ2-2, with no clear D. The CDR3 here is CASSLPNVYTGELFF. The CDR3 bases are TGTGCCAGCAGTTTACCTAACGTTTACACCGGGGAGCTGTTTTTT.